These 8 T cell receptor beta chains were all obtained from the same sample, sequenced in a study of tissue T cells after allogeneic stem cell transplantation (dated by TCRdb to the early 2020s). Preparation of the library involved the immunoSEQ multiplex PCR assay. The table comes from immuneACCESS by way of TCRdb, which keeps in-frame sequences with V and J called. Part of the clones is missing from these tables; in studies checked, under half for an unresolved V gene and the rest for unknown reasons. The table for this sample lists over 7,000 clones; about a third of them were counted only once. The ten biggest clones cover 3% to 4% of the sample. What the time point label conveys for this sample: mouse harvest day 14 after allogeneic transplant. Each mouse graft, delivered by tail vein injection, combined 10^6 splenic CD5+ T cells with 10^7 T-cell-depleted bone marrow cells. The specimen was skin. These receptors all stem from a female BALB/c mouse given C57BL/6 T cells with graft-versus-host disease after an allogeneic hematopoietic cell transplant.

This clone was seen a handful of times. The germline and genes are mouse ones. The CDR3 goes on 1 residue after the read ends, and that part is filled in from the germline J gene. This chain connects TRBV3 to TRBJ1-3; a possible D gene is TRBD1 (5 bases). Germline assignment: CDR1 SNHLY and CDR2 FYNGKV (reference sequence). The CDR3 contains 15 residues. The ends were cut back, 1 base at V and 2 bases at J, with 9 bases in the middle. The DNA read from the CDR3 is TGTGCCAGCAGCTTAGAGGGGCGCGCTGGAAATACGCTCTAT. Translated: CASSLEGRAGNTLY. The whole CDR3 protein reads CASSLEGRAGNTLYF.

A word on this clone: Mouse names are used for the genes. Read coverage stops 1 residue before the CDR3 terminus; the germline J gene supplies the remainder. The rearrangement joins TRBV26 to TRBJ1-1, with a tentative D call TRBD1 (6 bases). V was pared by 5 bases and J by 3 bases, with 10 bases between. Germline V lookup: CDR1 KGHPV, CDR2 FQNQEV (reference sequence). The CDR3 extends over 13 amino acids. The CDR3 sequence is CASSVRGDTEVFF. The DNA read from the CDR3 is TGTGCCAGCAGTGTCAGGGGAGACACAGAAGTCTTC.

Turning to this clone: Germline and genes here are mouse. The CDR3 end is not reached by the read, which stops 1 residue before it; the germline J gene fills it in. This sequence joins TRBV19 and TRBJ2-4, with 12 bases matching TRBD2. CDR1 FNHDT and CDR2 SITEND come from the germline V gene (reference sequence). The trim removed 4 bases at V and 1 base at J, leaving 7 bases unmatched. The CDR3 spans 17 residues. The CDR3 DNA, read in part, is TGTGCCAGCAGTCGACTGGGGGGGCGCGGGGGTCAAAACACCTTGTAC. Encoded protein: CASSRLGGRGGQNTLY. The CDR3, in full, reads CASSRLGGRGGQNTLYF. Looking up the rest from reference TRBV19 and TRBJ2-4 gives the full variable domain: GGIITQTPKFLIGQEGQKLTLKCQQNFNHDTMYWYRQDSGKGLRLIYYSITENDLQKGDLSEGYDASREKKSSFSLTVTSAQKNEMAVFLCASSRLGGRGGQNTLYFGAGTRLSVL.

This clone ranks as medium-sized (0.01 to 0.1%). The gene names here belong to mouse. From the germline J gene comes the end of the CDR3, since the read stops 1 residue before it. V is TRBV16 and J is TRBJ2-7; unclear D gene. This CDR3 region has 12 residues. From germline, CDR1 is SGHSA and CDR2 FRNQAP. Trimming stripped 0 bases from V and 4 bases from J, with 4 bases between. The CDR3 reads CASSLDRYEQYF. CDR3 bases read: TGTGCAAGCAGCTTAGACAGATATGAACAGTAC.

A few counts support this clone. The gene names here belong to mouse. The CDR3 is cut off 1 residue early in the read; its end comes from the germline J gene. This chain links TRBV26 with TRBJ1-1; D call uncertain. V was cut by 4 bases and J by 3 bases, with 6 bases left in between. Per germline, CDR1 KGHPV and CDR2 FQNQEV (reference sequence). This CDR3 region has 12 residues. The CDR3 sequence: CASSRGYTEVFF. Incomplete CDR3 DNA: TGTGCCAGCAGTCGAGGGTACACAGAAGTCTTC.

This clone rates as medium-sized. Mouse names are used for the genes. The read is 1 residue too short to cover the CDR3 end, so that end is filled in from the germline J gene. The chain uses TRBV5 and TRBJ2-7, with 12 bases aligning to TRBD2. The ends lost 2 bases at V and 4 bases at J; junction bases unmatched: 3. From germline, CDR1 is LGHNA and CDR2 YNLKQL (reference sequence). The CDR3 is 15 amino acids. The CDR3 loop is CASSQTGTGGYEQYF. CDR3 DNA (partial): TGTGCCAGCAGCCAAACCGGGACTGGGGGGTATGAACAGTAC.

Worth noting for this clone: Gene names and germline match the mouse. The read halts 1 residue ahead of the CDR3 end, with the missing end drawn from the germline J gene. V is TRBV2 and J is TRBJ2-3, with TRBD2 matching 11 bases. V lost 0 bases, J lost 0 bases, and 5 bases stayed unmatched. The CDR3 sequence is 18 residues long. Per the germline V gene, CDR1 is LGHNA and CDR2 is YSYQKL. The covered CDR3 bases are TGTGCCAGCAGCCAAGAATGGGACTGGGGGACTAGTGCAGAAACGCTGTAT. Protein sequence: CASSQEWDWGTSAETLY. The entire CDR3 reads CASSQEWDWGTSAETLYF.

A remark on this clone: These gene names are mouse names. The sequence runs out 1 residue before the end of the CDR3; the remainder is reconstructed from the germline J gene. This rearrangement joins TRBV4 to TRBJ2-7; 11 nucleotides match TRBD1. This CDR3 spans 13 amino acids. The V gene's germline CDR1 is LGHDT and CDR2 YNNKQL (reference sequence). Trimming took 4 bases from V and 7 from J; bases not matched to a gene: 3. CDR3 DNA, as far as it was read: TGTGCCAGCAGCTGGGACAGGGGGTGGGAACAGTAC. Amino acids: CASSWDRGWEQY. The entire CDR3 reads CASSWDRGWEQYF.